One sample yielded the 14 T cell receptor beta chains listed below, sequenced in a study of cytomegalovirus exposure and HLA in healthy donors. Amplification used 60 Vbeta primers and 13 Jbeta primers. The protocol was immunoSEQ multiplex PCR, while the TCRdb copy is restricted to in-frame clones and leaves out a portion. The table lists a few hundred thousand clones, approximately 83% of them singletons, with over 1.1% in the top ten. Sequencing input: PBMCs. The receptor source for this set is a girl aged 10 to 17 in good health and CMV-seronegative.

V usage is TRBV15 and J usage is TRBJ2-6, with D unclear. The germline CDR1 and CDR2 sequences are LNHNV and YYDKDF (reference sequence). V gave up 3 bases and J gave up 0 bases, with 9 bases separating them. The CDR3 has 16 amino acids. The CDR3 nucleotides are TGTGCCACCAGCAGTGCTACGGGCTCTGGGGCCAACGTCCTGACTTTC. This encodes CATSSATGSGANVLTF.

The chain combines TRBV28 with TRBJ2-3; no firm D call. Germline CDR1 and CDR2: MDHEN and SYDVKM. This CDR3 is built from 13 residues. Trimming took off 4 bases at V and 0 bases at J, with 5 bases between the two ends. This CDR3 is CASSSTSTDTQYF. In nucleotides, the CDR3 is TGTGCCAGCAGTTCAACTAGCACAGATACGCAGTATTTT.

The V gene is TRBV27, the J gene TRBJ1-6; D possibly corresponds to TRBD1 (5 bases). The CDR3 consists of 15 residues. Germline V gives CDR1 MNHEY, CDR2 SMNVEV (reference sequence). V gave up 2 bases and J gave up 7 bases, with 12 bases separating them. The CDR3 is CASSLKGEPNSPLHF. The CDR3 DNA reads TGTGCCAGCAGTTTAAAAGGGGAACCGAATTCACCCCTCCACTTT.

J is TRBJ1-1 and V is TRBV7-2; D remains unclear. The CDR3 runs 13 residues. Germline V gene lookup returns CDR1 SGHTA and CDR2 FQGNSA. Between the trimmed V and J ends, which lost 5 bases and 1 base, there was a span of 8 bases. CDR3 loop: CASSLQQNTEAFF. The CDR3 DNA sequence: TGTGCCAGCAGCCTACAGCAGAACACTGAAGCTTTCTTT.

The rearrangement uses TRBV9 and TRBJ2-1; D call uncertain. Trimming stripped 0 bases from V and 5 bases from J, with 9 bases between. The CDR3 is 14 amino acids. CDR1 is SGDLS and CDR2 is YYNGEE in the germline V gene. Here the CDR3 reads CASSVGSPHNEQFF. Written as DNA, the CDR3 is TGTGCCAGCAGCGTAGGTTCCCCTCACAATGAGCAGTTCTTC.

The rearrangement uses TRBV11-2 and TRBJ2-5, with 9 bases matching TRBD2. This CDR3 region has 14 residues. Germline V gene sequence: CDR1 SGHAT, CDR2 FQNNGV. V was clipped by 5 bases and J by 5 bases; unmatched bases: 6. CDR3 sequence reads: CASSLGRGGETQYF. The CDR3 DNA reads TGTGCCAGCAGCCTAGGGCGGGGGGGCGAGACCCAGTACTTC.

V gene TRBV11-2 combines with J gene TRBJ2-6, with D maybe TRBD2 (5 bases). Germline CDR1 is SGHAT and CDR2 is FQNNGV. Trimming removed 5 bases at V and 4 bases at J, with 18 bases between. This CDR3 is built from 17 residues. CDR3 protein: CASSTLRHGLGANVLTF. CDR3 sequence (DNA): TGTGCCAGCAGCACTCTAAGACATGGACTCGGGGCCAACGTCCTGACTTTC.

The V and J genes are TRBV5-1 and TRBJ1-1; a weak D match, TRBD1 (5 bases). The germline CDR1 and CDR2 sequences are SGHRS and YFSETQ. Trimming pared 4 bases from V and 4 bases from J, leaving 5 bases between. The CDR3 is 11 residues long. The CDR3 loop is CASSQGTEAFF. In DNA, the CDR3 is TGCGCCAGCAGCCAGGGCACTGAAGCTTTCTTT.

The chain has TRBV5-6 and TRBJ2-7, with 7 positions matching TRBD1. V lost 4 bases to trimming and J lost 2 bases; unmatched junction nucleotides: 6. CDR3 size: 14 residues. CDR1 and CDR2 from the germline V gene are SGHDT and YYEEEE. The CDR3 is CASSPWTGPYEQYF. The CDR3 DNA reads as TGTGCCAGCAGCCCCTGGACAGGACCCTACGAGCAGTACTTC.

The chain joins TRBV27 to TRBJ1-4; TRBD1 aligns across 9 bases. Trimming cost V 5 bases and J 7 bases; bases outside gene matches: 8. The V gene's germline CDR1 is MNHEY and CDR2 SMNVEV (reference sequence). CDR3 length equals 15 residues. CDR3 residues: CASSIGTGSGEKLFF. Written as DNA, the CDR3 is TGTGCCAGCAGTATCGGGACAGGGAGTGGTGAAAAACTGTTTTTT.

V gene TRBV6-1 combines with J gene TRBJ2-7; TRBD1 might be the D (6 bases). Germline loops: CDR1 MNHNS, CDR2 SASEGT. With 4 bases removed from V and 2 bases from J, the gap between germline ends came to 15 bases. CDR3 length equals 15 residues. The CDR3 loop reads CASSAQRGGPYEQYF. CDR3 in DNA: TGTGCCAGCAGTGCCCAGCGTGGGGGCCCCTACGAGCAGTACTTC.

The rearrangement uses TRBV9 and TRBJ2-6; D is undetermined. The CDR3 is 16 residues long. Trimming pared 0 bases from V and 0 bases from J, leaving 7 bases between. The germline V gene has CDR1 SGDLS and CDR2 YYNGEE. For the CDR3, the DNA is TGTGCCAGCAGCGTAGTGAGGAGCTCTGGGGCCAACGTCCTGACTTTC. This gives the protein CASSVVRSSGANVLTF.

There are a few counts of this clone. The chain employs TRBV25-1 and TRBJ2-6, with D uncertain. The CDR3 totals 15 residues. Germline values: CDR1 MGHDK, CDR2 SYGVNS. Trimming shortened V by 3 bases and J by 0 bases, and 6 bases separated the two germline ends. The CDR3 region is CASSDFSSGANVLTF. The DNA of the CDR3 is TGTGCCAGCAGTGACTTCAGCTCTGGGGCCAACGTCCTGACTTTC.

The chain joins TRBV5-8 to TRBJ2-7, with D maybe TRBD1 (6 bases). V lost 2 bases, J lost 1 base, and 7 bases lay in between. The CDR3 spans 13 residues. Germline loops: CDR1 SGHTS, CDR2 YDEGEE. In DNA, the CDR3 is TGTGCCAGCAGCTTTCAGGGGTCCTACGAGCAGTACTTC. Its translation: CASSFQGSYEQYF.